A single sample is the source of the 9 T cell receptor beta chains below, sequenced in a study of CD8 T cells in ankylosing spondylitis. Notes on the study in general: A TCR beta motif made of eight highly homologous variants seemed typical of ankylosing spondylitis blood.

These TCRs are of unknown antigen specificity. TCRdb independently ran MiXCR on the 5' RACE reads; one entry per CDR3 protein. The table lists about 500,000 distinct CDR3 sequences, roughly 12% of them singletons. The sample consisted of blood, either unsorted or a sorted T cell fraction (not recorded which). The source of these receptors is a male donor with ankylosing spondylitis.

This clonotype was seen ten or more times. The rearrangement joins TRBV29-1 to TRBJ2-1; TRBD2 matches 10 bases. In germline, CDR1 is SQVTM, CDR2 ANQGSEA. V shed 7 bases and J 1 base; nucleotides not matched to a gene: 19. The CDR3 loop spans 19 amino acids. The CDR3 loop reads CSAKRTSGSFLISYNEQFF. In DNA form, the CDR3 reads TGCAGCGCCAAAAGGACTAGCGGATCCTTTCTAATTTCCTACAATGAGCAGTTCTTC.

This clonotype was found a few times. The chain joins TRBV20-1 to TRBJ2-3; 7 bases are shared with TRBD2. This CDR3 comprises 16 residues. After removal of 1 base from V and 8 bases from J, the junction contained 15 bases not matched to a gene. The germline gives CDR1 DFQATT, CDR2 SNEGSKA (reference sequence). CDR3 sequence reads: CSARVELGGRRGTQYF. DNA of the CDR3: TGCAGTGCTAGAGTAGAATTGGGCGGGAGAAGAGGTACGCAGTATTTT.

This chain joins TRBV3-1 and TRBJ1-5, with TRBD1 identical over 8 bases. The CDR3 is made up of 15 amino acids. The germline gives CDR1 LGHDT, CDR2 YNNKEL (reference sequence). The V segment lost 4 bases and the J segment 3 bases; nucleotides outside the gene matches: 5. CDR3 coding DNA: TGTGCCAGCAGCCGAGGGACAGGTGACAATCAGCCCCAGCATTTT. The encoded protein is CASSRGTGDNQPQHF. Full variable domain (remainder filled in from reference TRBV3-1 and TRBJ1-5): DTAVSQTPKYLVTQMGNDKSIKCEQNLGHDTMYWYKQDSKKFLKIMFSYNNKELIINETVPNRFSPKSPDKAHLNLHINSLELGDSAVYFCASSRGTGDNQPQHFGDGTRLSIL.

This chain connects TRBV2 to TRBJ2-7; 7 nucleotides agree with TRBD2. CDR3 length equals 11 residues. Per germline, CDR1 SNHLY and CDR2 FYNNEI. Trimming cost V 6 bases and J 8 bases; bases outside gene matches: 4. This CDR3 reads CASRTREQQYF. CDR3 nucleotide sequence: TGTGCCAGCAGGACGCGGGAGCAGCAGTACTTC.

The chain employs TRBV24-1 and TRBJ2-5, with TRBD1 matching over 8 bases. The length of the CDR3 is 16 residues. V was pared by 3 bases and J by 5 bases, with 10 bases of the junction left unmatched. CDR1 KGHDR and CDR2 SFDVKD come from the germline V gene. The CDR3 here is CATSDPRARGRETQYF. The CDR3 nucleotides read TGTGCCACCAGTGATCCCCGCGCCAGGGGGCGTGAGACCCAGTACTTC.

This clonotype was counted between two and nine times. The J gene is TRBJ1-1, the V gene TRBV7-2, with D unclear. The V end lost 6 bases, the J end lost 0 bases, and 11 bases lay between the germline ends. This CDR3 is 14 amino acids long. Germline lookup yields CDR1 SGHTA and CDR2 FQGNSA. CDR3 sequence reads: CASSTSFMNTEAFF. CDR3 nucleotide sequence: TGTGCCAGCAGTACGTCATTCATGAACACTGAAGCTTTCTTT.

The chain couples TRBV19 to TRBJ2-1; D not resolved. The CDR3 is made up of 14 amino acids. V was cut by 1 base and J by 7 bases, with 11 bases left in between. CDR1 LNHDA and CDR2 SQIVND come from the germline V gene (reference sequence). CDR3 sequence reads: CASSIVAYSNEQFF. CDR3 in DNA: TGTGCCAGTAGTATAGTTGCTTATTCAAATGAGCAGTTCTTC.

This clonotype turned up a few times. The chain links TRBV6-2 or TRBV6-3 to TRBJ2-5; a weak D match, TRBD2 (6 bases). The V gene lost 4 bases and the J gene lost 4 bases, with 28 bases spanning the gap. Germline V lookup: CDR1 MNHEY, CDR2 SVGEGT. There are 19 residues in the CDR3. Here the CDR3 DNA reads TGTGCCAGCAGTTCCCAATATGGCTGGCAGGGCAGGCGGGGAGAGACCCAGTACTTC. It translates to CASSSQYGWQGRRGETQYF.

This clonotype was seen only a few times. The rearrangement uses TRBV4-2 and TRBJ2-1, with 7 bases identical to TRBD2. The CDR3 loop spans 13 amino acids. Germline assignment: CDR1 LGHNA and CDR2 YNFKEQ. Trimming took 7 bases from V and 13 from J; bases not matched to a gene: 13. The CDR3 sequence is CASNDLPSGLQFF. The CDR3 DNA follows: TGTGCCAGCAACGACCTTCCTAGCGGCCTACAGTTCTTC.